This entry concerns a single T cell receptor (beta chain). Its antigen remains unidentified. Authors' methods: Junction-only immunoSEQ sequences carried no quality scores, so filtering differed. Sequencing was performed with immunoSEQ multiplex PCR; in TCRdb, only in-frame clones are kept and a portion is missing. D and trimming come from the DNA, and the V and J calls and clone size come from that table. The sample yields about 770,000 clones, 55% to 80% seen once. V shed 4 bases, J shed 6 bases, and the junction held 6 bases outside the gene matches. CDR1 is SEHNR, CDR2 FQNEAQ, per germline (reference sequence). This CDR3 region has 16 residues. The sample belongs to a study of shared clonotypes between healthy human individuals. Study results and limitations: Rarefaction analysis demonstrated incomplete sorted-subset sequencing notwithstanding large depth. The study found lower generation probabilities in non-shared clonotypes than in those shared by all four donors. Larger richness was generally estimated for naive than memory subsets.

This sequence originates from a woman aged 25-40 years in good health. Sequenced material: memory CD4+ T cells sorted from blood. Subset indicated: CD45RA-negative fraction. The V and J genes are TRBV7-9 and TRBJ2-1; 13 bases line up with TRBD2. The CDR3 sequence: CASSSWTSGSVNEQFF. The CDR3 nucleotides are TGTGCCAGCAGCTCCTGGACTAGCGGGAGTGTCAATGAGCAGTTCTTC.